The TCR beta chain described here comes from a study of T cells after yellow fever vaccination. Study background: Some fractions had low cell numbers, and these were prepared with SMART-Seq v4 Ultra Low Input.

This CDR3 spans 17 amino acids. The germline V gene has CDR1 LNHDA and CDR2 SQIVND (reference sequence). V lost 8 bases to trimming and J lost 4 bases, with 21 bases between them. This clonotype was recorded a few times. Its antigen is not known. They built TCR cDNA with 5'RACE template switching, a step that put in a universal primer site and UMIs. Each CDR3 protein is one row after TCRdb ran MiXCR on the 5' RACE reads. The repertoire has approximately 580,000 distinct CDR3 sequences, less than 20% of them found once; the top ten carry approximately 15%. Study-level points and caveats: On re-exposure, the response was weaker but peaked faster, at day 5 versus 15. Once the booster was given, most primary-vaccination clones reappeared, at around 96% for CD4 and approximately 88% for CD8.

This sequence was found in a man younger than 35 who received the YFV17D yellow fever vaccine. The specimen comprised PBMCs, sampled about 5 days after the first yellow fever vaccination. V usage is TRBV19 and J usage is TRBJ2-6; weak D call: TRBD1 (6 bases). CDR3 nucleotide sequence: TGTGCCAGTGCAATGCGCCACAGGGTATCGGGGGCCAACGTCCTGACTTTC. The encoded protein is CASAMRHRVSGANVLTF.